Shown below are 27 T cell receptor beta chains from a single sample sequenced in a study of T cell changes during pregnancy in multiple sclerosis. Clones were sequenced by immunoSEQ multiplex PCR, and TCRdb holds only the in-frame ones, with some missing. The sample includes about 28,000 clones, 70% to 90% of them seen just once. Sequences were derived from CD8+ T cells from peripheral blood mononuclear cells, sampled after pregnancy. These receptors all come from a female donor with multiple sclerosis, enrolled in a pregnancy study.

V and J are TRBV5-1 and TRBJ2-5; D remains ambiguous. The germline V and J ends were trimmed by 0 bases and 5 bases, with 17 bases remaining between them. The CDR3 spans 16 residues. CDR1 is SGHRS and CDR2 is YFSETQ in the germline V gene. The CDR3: CASSLGNTLVTETQYF. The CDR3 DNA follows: TGCGCCAGCAGCTTGGGGAATACTCTAGTAACTGAGACCCAGTACTTC.

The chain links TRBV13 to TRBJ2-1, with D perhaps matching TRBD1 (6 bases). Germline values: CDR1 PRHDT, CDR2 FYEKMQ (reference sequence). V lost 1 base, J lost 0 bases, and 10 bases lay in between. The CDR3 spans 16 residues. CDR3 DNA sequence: TGTGCCAGCAGCTTAGACAGGGATTCCTCCTACAATGAGCAGTTCTTC. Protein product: CASSLDRDSSYNEQFF.

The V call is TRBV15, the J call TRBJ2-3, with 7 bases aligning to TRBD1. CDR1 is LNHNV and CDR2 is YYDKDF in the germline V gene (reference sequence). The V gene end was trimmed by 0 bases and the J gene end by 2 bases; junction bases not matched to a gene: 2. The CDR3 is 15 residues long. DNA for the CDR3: TGTGCCACCAGCAGAGAGGGACAGACCACAGATACGCAGTATTTT. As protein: CATSREGQTTDTQYF. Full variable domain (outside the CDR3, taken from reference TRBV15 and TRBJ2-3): DAMVIQNPRYQVTQFGKPVTLSCSQTLNHNVMYWYQQKSSQAPKLLFHYYDKDFNNEADTPDNFQSRRPNTSFCFLDIRSPGLGDTAMYLCATSREGQTTDTQYFGPGTRLTVL.

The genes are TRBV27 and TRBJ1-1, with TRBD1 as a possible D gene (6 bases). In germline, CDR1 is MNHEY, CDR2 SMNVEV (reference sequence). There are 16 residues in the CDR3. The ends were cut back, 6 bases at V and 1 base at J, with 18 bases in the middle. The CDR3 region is CASSPSGGAGNTEAFF. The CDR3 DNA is TGTGCCAGCAGCCCTTCTGGGGGGGCAGGGAACACTGAAGCTTTCTTT.

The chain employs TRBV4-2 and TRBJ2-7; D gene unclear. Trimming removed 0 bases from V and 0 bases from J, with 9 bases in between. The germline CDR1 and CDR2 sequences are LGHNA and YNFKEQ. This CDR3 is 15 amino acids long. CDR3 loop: CASSQDLGSSYEQYF. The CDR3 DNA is TGTGCCAGCAGCCAAGATCTGGGCTCCTCCTACGAGCAGTACTTC.

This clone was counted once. DNA for the CDR3: TGTGCCAGCAGCCCGGCCGACAGGGAAGTGGGGTTTTACACCTTC. Translating gives CASSPADREVGFYTF. The chain couples TRBV7-9 to TRBJ1-2; the match to TRBD1 covers 7 bases. Germline V lookup: CDR1 SEHNR, CDR2 FQNEAQ (reference sequence). J lost 11 bases, V lost 5 bases, and 17 bases had no gene match. The CDR3 consists of 15 residues.

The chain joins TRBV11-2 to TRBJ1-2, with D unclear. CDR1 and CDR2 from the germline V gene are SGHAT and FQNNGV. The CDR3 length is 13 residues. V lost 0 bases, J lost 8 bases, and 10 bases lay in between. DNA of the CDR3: TGTGCCAGCAGCTTAGAGGGAGTCGACGGCTACACCTTC. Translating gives CASSLEGVDGYTF. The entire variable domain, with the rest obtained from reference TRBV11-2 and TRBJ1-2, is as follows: EAGVAQSPRYKIIEKRQSVAFWCNPISGHATLYWYQQILGQGPKLLIQFQNNGVVDDSQLPKDRFSAERLKGVDSTLKIQPAKLEDSAVYLCASSLEGVDGYTFGSGTRLTVV.

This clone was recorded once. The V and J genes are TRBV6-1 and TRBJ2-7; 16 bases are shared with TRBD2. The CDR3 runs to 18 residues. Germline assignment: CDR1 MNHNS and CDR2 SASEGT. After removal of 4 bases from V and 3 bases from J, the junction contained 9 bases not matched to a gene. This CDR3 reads CASSATGTSGGDGYEQYF. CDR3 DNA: TGTGCCAGCAGTGCTACCGGGACTAGCGGGGGGGACGGCTACGAGCAGTACTTC.

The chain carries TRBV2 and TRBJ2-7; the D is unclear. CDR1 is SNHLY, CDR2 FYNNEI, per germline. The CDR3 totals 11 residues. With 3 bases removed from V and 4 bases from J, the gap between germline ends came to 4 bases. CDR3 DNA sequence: TGTGCCAGCAGTGAGCTATACGAGCAGTACTTC. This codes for CASSELYEQYF.

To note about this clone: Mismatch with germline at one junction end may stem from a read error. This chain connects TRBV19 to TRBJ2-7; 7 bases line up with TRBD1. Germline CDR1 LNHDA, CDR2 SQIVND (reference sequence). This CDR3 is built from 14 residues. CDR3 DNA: TGTGCCAGTAGTTTAGACAGGGACTCCTACGAGCAGTACTTC. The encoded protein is CASSLDRDSYEQYF.

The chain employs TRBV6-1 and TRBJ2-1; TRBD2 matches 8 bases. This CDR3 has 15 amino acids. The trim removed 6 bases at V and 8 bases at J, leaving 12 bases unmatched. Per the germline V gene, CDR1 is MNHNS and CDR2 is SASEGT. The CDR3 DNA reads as TGTGCCAGCAGCCCCGGGACTAGGAGGGTCGATGAGCAGTTCTTC. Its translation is CASSPGTRRVDEQFF.

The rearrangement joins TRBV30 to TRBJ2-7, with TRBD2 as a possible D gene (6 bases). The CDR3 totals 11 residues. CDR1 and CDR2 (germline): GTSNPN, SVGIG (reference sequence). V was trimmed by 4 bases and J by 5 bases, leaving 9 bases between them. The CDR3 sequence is CAWNWGDEQYF. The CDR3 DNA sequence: TGTGCCTGGAACTGGGGGGACGAGCAGTACTTC.

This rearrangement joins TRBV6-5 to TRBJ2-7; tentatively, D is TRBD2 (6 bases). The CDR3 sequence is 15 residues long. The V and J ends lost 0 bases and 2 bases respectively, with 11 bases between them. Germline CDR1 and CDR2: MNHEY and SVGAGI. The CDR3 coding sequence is TGTGCCAGCAGTTACTCGGGGGGAGAGACCTACGAGCAGTACTTC. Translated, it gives CASSYSGGETYEQYF.

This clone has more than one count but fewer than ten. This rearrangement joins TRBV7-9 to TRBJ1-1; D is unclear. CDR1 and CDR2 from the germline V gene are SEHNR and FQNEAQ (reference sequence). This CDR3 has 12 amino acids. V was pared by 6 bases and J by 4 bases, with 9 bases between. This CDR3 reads CASRREPTEAFF. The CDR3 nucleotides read TGTGCCAGCAGGCGGGAACCCACTGAAGCTTTCTTT.

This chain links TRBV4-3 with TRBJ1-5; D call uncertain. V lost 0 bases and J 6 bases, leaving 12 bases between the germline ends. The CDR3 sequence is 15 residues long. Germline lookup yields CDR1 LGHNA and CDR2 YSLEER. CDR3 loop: CASSQDLLSGQPQHF. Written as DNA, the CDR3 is TGCGCCAGCAGCCAAGATCTTTTGTCGGGTCAGCCCCAGCATTTT.

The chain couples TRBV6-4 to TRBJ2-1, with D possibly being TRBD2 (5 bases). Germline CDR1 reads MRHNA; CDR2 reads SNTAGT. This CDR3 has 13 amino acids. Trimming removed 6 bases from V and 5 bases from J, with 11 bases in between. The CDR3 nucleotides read TGTGCCAGCAGCGGACGGGATAACAATGAGCAGTTCTTC. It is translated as CASSGRDNNEQFF.

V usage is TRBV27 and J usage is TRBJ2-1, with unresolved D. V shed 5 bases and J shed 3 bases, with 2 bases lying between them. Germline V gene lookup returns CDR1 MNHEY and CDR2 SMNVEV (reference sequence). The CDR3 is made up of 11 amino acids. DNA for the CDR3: TGTGCCAGCAGTCACTACAATGAGCAGTTCTTC. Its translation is CASSHYNEQFF.

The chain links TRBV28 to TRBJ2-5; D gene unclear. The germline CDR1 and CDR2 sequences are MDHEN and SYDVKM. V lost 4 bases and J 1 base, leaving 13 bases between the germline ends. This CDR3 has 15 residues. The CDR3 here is CASSSPSIPQETQYF. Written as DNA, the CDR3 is TGTGCCAGCAGTTCGCCGTCTATCCCCCAAGAGACCCAGTACTTC.

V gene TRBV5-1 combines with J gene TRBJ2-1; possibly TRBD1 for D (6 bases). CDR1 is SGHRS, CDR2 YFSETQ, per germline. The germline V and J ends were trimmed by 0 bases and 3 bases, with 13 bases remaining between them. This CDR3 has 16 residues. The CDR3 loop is CASSLEDRFLYNEQFF. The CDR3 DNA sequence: TGCGCCAGCAGCTTGGAAGACAGGTTCCTCTACAATGAGCAGTTCTTC.

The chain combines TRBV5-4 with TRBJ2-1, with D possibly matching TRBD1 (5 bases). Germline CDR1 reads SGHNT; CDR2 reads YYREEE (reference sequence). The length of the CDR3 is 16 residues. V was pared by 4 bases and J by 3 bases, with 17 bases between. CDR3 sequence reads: CASSVPGLDNYNEQFF. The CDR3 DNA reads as TGTGCCAGCAGCGTTCCAGGGTTGGACAACTACAATGAGCAGTTCTTC.

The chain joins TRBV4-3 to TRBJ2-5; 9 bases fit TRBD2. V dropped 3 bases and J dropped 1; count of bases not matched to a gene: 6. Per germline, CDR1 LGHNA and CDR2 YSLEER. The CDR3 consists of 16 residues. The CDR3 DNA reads TGCGCCAGCAGCCAGGAGGGTAGCGGGAGCCAAGAGACCCAGTACTTC. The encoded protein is CASSQEGSGSQETQYF.

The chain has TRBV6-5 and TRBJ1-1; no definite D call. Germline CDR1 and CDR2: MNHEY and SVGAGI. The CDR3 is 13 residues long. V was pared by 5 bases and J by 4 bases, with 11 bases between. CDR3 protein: CASSVGMTTEAFF. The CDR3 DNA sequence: TGTGCCAGCAGTGTCGGGATGACCACTGAAGCTTTCTTT.

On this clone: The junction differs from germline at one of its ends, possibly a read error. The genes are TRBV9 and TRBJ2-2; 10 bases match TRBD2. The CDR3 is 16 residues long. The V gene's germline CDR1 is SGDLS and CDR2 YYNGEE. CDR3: CASSVEQRGGTGELFF. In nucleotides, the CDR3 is TGTGCTAGCAGCGTAGAGCAGCGGGGGGGGACCGGGGAGCTGTTTTTT. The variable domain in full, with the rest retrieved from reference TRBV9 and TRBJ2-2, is DSGVTQTPKHLITATGQRVTLRCSPRSGDLSVYWYQQSLDQGLQFLIQYYNGEERAKGNILERFSAQQFPDLHSELNLSSLELGDSALYFCASSVEQRGGTGELFFGEGSRLTVL.

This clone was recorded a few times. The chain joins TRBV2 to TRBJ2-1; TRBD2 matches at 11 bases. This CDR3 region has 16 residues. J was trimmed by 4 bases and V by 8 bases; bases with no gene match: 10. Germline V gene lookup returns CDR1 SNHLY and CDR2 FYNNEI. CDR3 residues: CASLPLAGGQYNEQFF. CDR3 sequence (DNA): TGTGCCAGCCTTCCTCTAGCGGGGGGCCAATACAATGAGCAGTTCTTC.

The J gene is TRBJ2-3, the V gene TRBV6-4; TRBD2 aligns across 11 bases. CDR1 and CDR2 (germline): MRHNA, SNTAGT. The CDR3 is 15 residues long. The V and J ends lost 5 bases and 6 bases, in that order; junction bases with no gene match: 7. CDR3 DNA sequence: TGTGCCAGCAGTCCCACTAGCGGGGGTTCTGATACGCAGTATTTT. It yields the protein CASSPTSGGSDTQYF.

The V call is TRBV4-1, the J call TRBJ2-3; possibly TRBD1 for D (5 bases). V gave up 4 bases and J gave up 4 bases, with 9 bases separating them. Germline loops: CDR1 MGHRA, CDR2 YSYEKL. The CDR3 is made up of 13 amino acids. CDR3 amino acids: CASSPRVADTQYF. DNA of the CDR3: TGCGCCAGCAGCCCCAGGGTGGCAGATACGCAGTATTTT.

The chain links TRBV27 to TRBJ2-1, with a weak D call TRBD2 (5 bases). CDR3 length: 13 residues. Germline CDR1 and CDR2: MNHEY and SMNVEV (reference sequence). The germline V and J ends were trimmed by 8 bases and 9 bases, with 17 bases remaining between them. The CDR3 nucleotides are TGTGCCAGCCGACGCGGGCTAGTCGGTGAGCAGTTCTTC. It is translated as CASRRGLVGEQFF.